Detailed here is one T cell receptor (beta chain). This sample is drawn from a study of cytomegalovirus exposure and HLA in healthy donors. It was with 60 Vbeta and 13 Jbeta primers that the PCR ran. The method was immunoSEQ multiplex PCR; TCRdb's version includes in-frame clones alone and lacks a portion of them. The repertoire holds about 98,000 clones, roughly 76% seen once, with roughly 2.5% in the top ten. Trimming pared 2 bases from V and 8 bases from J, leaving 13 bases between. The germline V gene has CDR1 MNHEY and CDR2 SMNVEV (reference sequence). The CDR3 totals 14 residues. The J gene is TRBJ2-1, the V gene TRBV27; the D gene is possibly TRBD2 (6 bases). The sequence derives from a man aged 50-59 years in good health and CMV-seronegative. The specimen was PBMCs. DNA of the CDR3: TGTGCCAGCAGTTTAGCGGGAATCTCAGATGAGCAGTTCTTC. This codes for CASSLAGISDEQFF.